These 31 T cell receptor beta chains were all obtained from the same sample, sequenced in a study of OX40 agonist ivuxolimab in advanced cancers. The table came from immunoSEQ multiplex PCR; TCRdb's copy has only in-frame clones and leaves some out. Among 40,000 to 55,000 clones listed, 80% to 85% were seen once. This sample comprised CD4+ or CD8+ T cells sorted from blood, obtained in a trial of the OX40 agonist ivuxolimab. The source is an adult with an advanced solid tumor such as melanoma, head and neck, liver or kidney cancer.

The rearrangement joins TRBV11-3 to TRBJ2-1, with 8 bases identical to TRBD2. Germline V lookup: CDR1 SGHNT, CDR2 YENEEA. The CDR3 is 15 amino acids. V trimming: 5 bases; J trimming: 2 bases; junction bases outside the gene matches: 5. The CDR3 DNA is TGTGCCAGCAGCCAGGACGGGGGGGCCTACAATGAGCAGTTCTTC. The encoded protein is CASSQDGGAYNEQFF.

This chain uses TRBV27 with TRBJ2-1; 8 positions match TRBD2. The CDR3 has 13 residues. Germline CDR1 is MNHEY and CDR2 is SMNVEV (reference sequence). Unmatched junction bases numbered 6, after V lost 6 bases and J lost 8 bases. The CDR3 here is CASSGGDFHEQFF. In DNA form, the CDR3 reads TGTGCCAGCAGCGGGGGGGATTTCCATGAGCAGTTCTTC.

The CDR3 DNA sequence: TGTGCCAGCAGCTTTTCGGGACAGCTGGTAGCCTATGGCTACACCTTC. This translates into CASSFSGQLVAYGYTF. V is TRBV5-6 and J is TRBJ1-2; the match to TRBD1 covers 7 bases. V was clipped by 2 bases and J by 4 bases; unmatched bases: 11. There are 16 residues in the CDR3. Germline-derived CDR1 and CDR2 are SGHDT and YYEEEE.

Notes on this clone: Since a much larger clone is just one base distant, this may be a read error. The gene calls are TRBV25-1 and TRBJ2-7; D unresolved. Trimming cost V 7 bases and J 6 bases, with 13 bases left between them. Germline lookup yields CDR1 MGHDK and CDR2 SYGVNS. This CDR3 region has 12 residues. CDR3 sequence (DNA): TGTGCCAGCACCCAGGACCTCTCCGAGCAGTACTTC. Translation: CASTQDLSEQYF.

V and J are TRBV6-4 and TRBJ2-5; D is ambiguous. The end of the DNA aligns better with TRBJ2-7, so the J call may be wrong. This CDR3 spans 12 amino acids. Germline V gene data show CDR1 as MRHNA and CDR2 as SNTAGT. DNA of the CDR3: TGTGCCAGCAGGATAAGCTCCTACGAGCAGTACTTC. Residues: CASRISSYEQYF.

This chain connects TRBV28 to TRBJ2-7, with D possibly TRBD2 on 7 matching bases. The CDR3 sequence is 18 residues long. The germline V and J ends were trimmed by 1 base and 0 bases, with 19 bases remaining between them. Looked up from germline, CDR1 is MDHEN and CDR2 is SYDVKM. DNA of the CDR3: TGTGCCAGCAGTTTATCTACCAGGGGAGGGAGAAACTCCTACGAGCAGTACTTC. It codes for CASSLSTRGGRNSYEQYF.

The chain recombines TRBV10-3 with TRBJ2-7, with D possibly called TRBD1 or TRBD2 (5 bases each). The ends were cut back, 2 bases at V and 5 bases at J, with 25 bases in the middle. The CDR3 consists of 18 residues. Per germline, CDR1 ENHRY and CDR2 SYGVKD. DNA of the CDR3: TGTGCCATCAGTGAGGACAGCTTTGGGGGTACCCTCCGGGACGAGCAGTACTTC. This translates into CAISEDSFGGTLRDEQYF.

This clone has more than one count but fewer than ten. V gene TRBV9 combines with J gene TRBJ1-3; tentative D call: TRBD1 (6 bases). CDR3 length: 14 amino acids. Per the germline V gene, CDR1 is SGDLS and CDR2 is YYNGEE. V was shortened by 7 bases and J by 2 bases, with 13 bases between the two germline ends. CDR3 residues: CASGGDITGNTIYF. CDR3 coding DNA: TGTGCCAGCGGAGGGGACATTACTGGAAACACCATATATTTT.

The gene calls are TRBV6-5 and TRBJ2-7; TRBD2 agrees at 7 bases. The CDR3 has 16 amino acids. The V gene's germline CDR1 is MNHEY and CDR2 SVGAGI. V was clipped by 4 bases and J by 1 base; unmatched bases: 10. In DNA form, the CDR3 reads TGTGCCAGCAGTTCCCGGCGAGCGGGGCCGTCCTACGAGCAGTACTTC. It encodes CASSSRRAGPSYEQYF.

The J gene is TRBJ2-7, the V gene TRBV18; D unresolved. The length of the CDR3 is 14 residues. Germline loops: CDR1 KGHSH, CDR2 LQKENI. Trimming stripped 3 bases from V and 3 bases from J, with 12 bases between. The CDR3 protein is CASSPTLNVYEQYF. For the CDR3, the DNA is TGTGCCAGCTCACCGACCTTAAATGTCTACGAGCAGTACTTC.

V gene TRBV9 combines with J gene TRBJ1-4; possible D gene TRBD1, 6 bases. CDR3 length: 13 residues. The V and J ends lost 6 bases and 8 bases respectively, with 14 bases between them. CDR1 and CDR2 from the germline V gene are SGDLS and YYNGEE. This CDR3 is CASNGGYGEKLFF. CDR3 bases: TGTGCCAGCAATGGGGGCTATGGGGAAAAACTGTTTTTT.

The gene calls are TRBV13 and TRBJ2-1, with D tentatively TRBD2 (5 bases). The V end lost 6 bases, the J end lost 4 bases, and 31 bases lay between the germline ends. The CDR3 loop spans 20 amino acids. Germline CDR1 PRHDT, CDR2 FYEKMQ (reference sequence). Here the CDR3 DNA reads TGTGCCAGCAGTCCGTTAGGTGAGGGCCCTGGGAAGCTTGGATACAATGAGCAGTTCTTC. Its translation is CASSPLGEGPGKLGYNEQFF.

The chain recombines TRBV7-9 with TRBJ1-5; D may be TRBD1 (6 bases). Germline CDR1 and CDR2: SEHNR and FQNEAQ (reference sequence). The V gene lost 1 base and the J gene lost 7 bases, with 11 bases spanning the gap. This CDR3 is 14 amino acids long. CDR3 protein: CASSLEQGDQPQHF. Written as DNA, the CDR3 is TGTGCCAGCAGCTTAGAACAGGGAGACCAGCCCCAGCATTTT.

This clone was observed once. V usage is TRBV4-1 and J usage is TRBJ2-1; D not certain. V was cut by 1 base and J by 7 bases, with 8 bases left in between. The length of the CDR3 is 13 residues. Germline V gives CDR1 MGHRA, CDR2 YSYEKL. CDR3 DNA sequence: TGCGCCAGCAGCCAAGGGAGCTGGAATGAGCAGTTCTTC. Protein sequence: CASSQGSWNEQFF.

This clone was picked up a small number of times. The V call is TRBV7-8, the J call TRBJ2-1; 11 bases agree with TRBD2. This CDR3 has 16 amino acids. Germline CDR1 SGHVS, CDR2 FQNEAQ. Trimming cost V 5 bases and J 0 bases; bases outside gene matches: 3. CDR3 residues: CASSPTSGSSYNEQFF. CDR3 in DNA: TGTGCCAGCAGCCCCACTAGCGGGAGCTCCTACAATGAGCAGTTCTTC.

CDR3 loop: CASSPSGSSFGGYTF. The CDR3 nucleotides read TGTGCCAGCAGCCCCTCCGGCAGTTCTTTTGGCGGCTACACCTTC. The chain uses TRBV7-6 and TRBJ1-2; D ambiguous. Trimming shortened V by 5 bases and J by 8 bases, and 21 bases separated the two germline ends. From germline, CDR1 is SGHVS and CDR2 FNYEAQ. The CDR3 loop spans 15 amino acids.

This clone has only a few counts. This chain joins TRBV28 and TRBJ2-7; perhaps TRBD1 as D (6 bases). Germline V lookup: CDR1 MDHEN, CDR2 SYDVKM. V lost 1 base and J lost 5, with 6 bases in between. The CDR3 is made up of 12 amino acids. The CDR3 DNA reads TGTGCCAGCAGTTTATACAGGGACGAGCAGTACTTC. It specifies CASSLYRDEQYF.

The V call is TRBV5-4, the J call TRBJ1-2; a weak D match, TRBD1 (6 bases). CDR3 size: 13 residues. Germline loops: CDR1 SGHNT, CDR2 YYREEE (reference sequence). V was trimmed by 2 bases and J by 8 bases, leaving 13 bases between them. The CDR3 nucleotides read TGTGCCAGCAGCTTTCCGGGACAATGGGGCTACACCTTC. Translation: CASSFPGQWGYTF.

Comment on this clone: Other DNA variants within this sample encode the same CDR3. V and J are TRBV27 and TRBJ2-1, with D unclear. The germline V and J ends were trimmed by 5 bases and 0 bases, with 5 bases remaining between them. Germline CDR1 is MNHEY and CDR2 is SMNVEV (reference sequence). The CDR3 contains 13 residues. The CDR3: CASSLSSYNEQFF. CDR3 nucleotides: TGTGCCAGCAGTCTAAGCTCCTACAATGAGCAGTTCTTC.

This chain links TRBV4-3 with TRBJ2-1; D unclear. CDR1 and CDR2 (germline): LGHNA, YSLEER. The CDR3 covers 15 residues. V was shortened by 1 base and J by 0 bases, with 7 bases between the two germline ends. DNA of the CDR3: TGCGCCAGCAGCCAAGCCCGGAGCTCCTACAATGAGCAGTTCTTC. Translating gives CASSQARSSYNEQFF.

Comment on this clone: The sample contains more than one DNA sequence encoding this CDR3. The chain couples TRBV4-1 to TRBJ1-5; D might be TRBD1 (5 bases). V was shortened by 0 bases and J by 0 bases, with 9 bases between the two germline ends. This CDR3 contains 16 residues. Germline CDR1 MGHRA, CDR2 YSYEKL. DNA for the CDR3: TGCGCCAGCAGCCAAGACGGGGGTAATAGCAATCAGCCCCAGCATTTT. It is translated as CASSQDGGNSNQPQHF.

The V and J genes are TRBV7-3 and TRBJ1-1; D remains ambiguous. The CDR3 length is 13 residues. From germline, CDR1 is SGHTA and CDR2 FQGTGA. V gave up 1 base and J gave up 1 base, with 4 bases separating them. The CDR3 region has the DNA TGTGCCAGCAGCTTAAACGCGAACACTGAAGCTTTCTTT. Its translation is CASSLNANTEAFF. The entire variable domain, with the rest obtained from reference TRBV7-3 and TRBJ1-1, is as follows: GAGVSQTPSNKVTEKGKYVELRCDPISGHTALYWYRQSLGQGPEFLIYFQGTGAADDSGLPNDRFFAVRPEGSVSTLKIQRTERGDSAVYLCASSLNANTEAFFGQGTRLTVV.

In nucleotides, the CDR3 is TGTGCCAGAAGCTTGGTGTGGTGGAGGGGGCGAGACTATGGCTACACCTTC. Its translation is CARSLVWWRGRDYGYTF. The chain links TRBV5-3 to TRBJ1-2; 7 nucleotides align to TRBD1. TRBV5-3 is an ORF, and what it does is uncertain. Germline trimming cut 0 bases from V and 3 bases from J; bases unmatched to any gene: 11. The length of the CDR3 is 17 residues.

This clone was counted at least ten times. The CDR3 DNA reads TGTGCCAGCAGCGGGGGTTACACTGAAGCTTTCTTT. As protein: CASSGGYTEAFF. V is TRBV6-5 and J is TRBJ1-1; a possible D gene is TRBD1 (5 bases). The ends were cut back, 6 bases at V and 3 bases at J, with 8 bases in the middle. There are 12 residues in the CDR3. The germline V gene has CDR1 MNHEY and CDR2 SVGAGI.

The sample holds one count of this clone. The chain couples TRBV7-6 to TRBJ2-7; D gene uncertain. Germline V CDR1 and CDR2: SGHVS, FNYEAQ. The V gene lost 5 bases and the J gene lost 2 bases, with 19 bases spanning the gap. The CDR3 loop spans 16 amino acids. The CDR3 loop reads CASSRLAEGRPYEQYF. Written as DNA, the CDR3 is TGTGCCAGCAGCCGCCTCGCTGAAGGGCGGCCCTACGAGCAGTACTTC.

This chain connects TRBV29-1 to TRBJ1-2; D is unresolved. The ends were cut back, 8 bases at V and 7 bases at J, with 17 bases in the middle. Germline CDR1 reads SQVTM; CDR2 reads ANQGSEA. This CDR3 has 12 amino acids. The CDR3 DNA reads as TGCAGCTCTCGGGTGGGGTTGGGTGGCTACACCTTC. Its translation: CSSRVGLGGYTF. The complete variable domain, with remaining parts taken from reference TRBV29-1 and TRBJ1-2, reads SAVISQKPSRDICQRGTSLTIQCQVDSQVTMMFWYRQQPGQSLTLIATANQGSEATYESGFVIDKFPISRPNLTFSTLTVSNMSPEDSSIYLCSSRVGLGGYTFGSGTRLTVV.

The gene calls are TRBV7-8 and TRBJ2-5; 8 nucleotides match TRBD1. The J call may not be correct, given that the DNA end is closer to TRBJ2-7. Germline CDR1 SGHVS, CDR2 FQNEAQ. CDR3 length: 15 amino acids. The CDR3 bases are TGTGCCAGCAGCGAAAGACAGGGGCCCTCCTACGAGCAGTACTTC. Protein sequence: CASSERQGPSYEQYF.

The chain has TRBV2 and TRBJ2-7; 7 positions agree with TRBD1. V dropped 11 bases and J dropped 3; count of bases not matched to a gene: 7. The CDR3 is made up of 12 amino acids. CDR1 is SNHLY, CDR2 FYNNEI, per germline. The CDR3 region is CAGRDRIYEQYF. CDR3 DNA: TGTGCCGGTCGGGACAGAATCTACGAGCAGTACTTC.

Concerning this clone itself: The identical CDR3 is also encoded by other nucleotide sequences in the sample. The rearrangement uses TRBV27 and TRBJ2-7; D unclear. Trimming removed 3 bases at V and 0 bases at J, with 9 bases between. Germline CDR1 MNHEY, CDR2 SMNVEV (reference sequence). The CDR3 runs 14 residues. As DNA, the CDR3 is TGTGCCAGCAGTTTTCAGTCGAGCTCCTACGAGCAGTACTTC. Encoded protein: CASSFQSSSYEQYF.

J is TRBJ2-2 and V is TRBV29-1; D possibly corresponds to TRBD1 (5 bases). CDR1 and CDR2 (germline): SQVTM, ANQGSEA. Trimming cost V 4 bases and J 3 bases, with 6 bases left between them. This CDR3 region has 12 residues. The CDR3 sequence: CSVVTDTGELFF. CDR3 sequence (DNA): TGCAGCGTTGTGACAGACACCGGGGAGCTGTTTTTT.

DNA of the CDR3: TGTGCCACCAGCAGAGATTTTAGTGAGGGCACTGAAGCTTTCTTT. The encoded protein is CATSRDFSEGTEAFF. The chain has TRBV15 and TRBJ1-1; D unresolved. The V gene lost 0 bases and the J gene lost 4 bases, with 12 bases spanning the gap. The germline CDR1 and CDR2 sequences are LNHNV and YYDKDF (reference sequence). CDR3 length: 15 residues.